Given below is one TCR beta chain in context. Its antigen is not identified. The entry originates in a study of OX40 agonist ivuxolimab in advanced cancers. Study in general: All patients had ivuxolimab intravenously every 2 weeks at 0.01 to 10 mg/kg. People who had prior anti-PD-1, anti-PD-L1 or anti-CTLA-4 therapy could take part, and about 40% had some.

Using immunoSEQ multiplex PCR, the repertoire was profiled, and TCRdb retains in-frame clones only, with some absent. The repertoire holds about 66,000 clones, with approximately 90% as singletons. Study findings and constraints: Antigen specificity remained undetermined for the expanded peripheral T cells.

Patients were ruled out by autoimmune disease history or systemic immunosuppression. The origin of this receptor is an adult with an advanced solid tumor such as melanoma, head and neck, liver or kidney cancer. Material: CD4+ or CD8+ T cells sorted from blood, obtained in a trial of the OX40 agonist ivuxolimab.

The CDR3 bases are TGCGCCAGCATCCCACCGGACTACGAGCAGTACTTC. It encodes CASIPPDYEQYF. V and J are TRBV5-1 and TRBJ2-7, with unresolved D. Germline loops: CDR1 SGHRS, CDR2 YFSETQ. There are 12 residues in the CDR3. V gave up 6 bases and J gave up 3 bases, with 10 bases separating them.